Below, one TCR beta chain is given with its context. Its specific antigen is unknown. Within one base of it there is no much larger clone, and no base qualities were kept. For sequencing, an Illumina HiSeq 1500 was employed. Using fastp at Q25 and MiXCR, TCRdb reprocessed the public reads and kept productive beta chains. Duplicate CDR3 protein sequences are folded into a single record with the most common DNA and genes. In all, the sample holds about 680,000 distinct CDR3 sequences, and 20% to 25% of those were seen once. 8% of the sample belongs to the ten largest clones. Relative to germline, V is 5 bases shorter and J is 1 base shorter, with 13 bases between their ends. The CDR3 has 15 amino acids, counting the end cysteine and phenylalanine. Only the CDR3 portion is preserved as DNA: 45 bases, with reading frame beginning at the first base. The germline V gene provides CDR1 MNHEY and CDR2 SVGAGI.

The data derive from a study of T cell repertoires in cytomegalovirus infection (dated by TCRdb to about 2019). In terms of the full investigation: Donor HLA type was relevant to the analysis, as public TCR beta signatures indicated carriage of CMV infection together with the matching HLA type. General study outcomes and caveats: Cumulative frequency of public TCR beta family members discriminated carriers of CMV infection plus the relevant HLA type in this cohort and an independent approximately 350-donor cohort. The ex vivo response was dominated by HLA-C-restricted CMV-specific TCR beta clonotypes, and the single most frequent clonotype in two of eight donors was supplied by these HLA-C-restricted clonotypes.

Recombination joined TRBV6-5 with TRBJ2-3, with the D gene too uncertain to name. Material: CD8+ T cells from PBMCs. This receptor was obtained from a human donor in good health (CMV status not recorded). Some clones in this sample may be carry-over from other donors' samples. Here is the DNA: TGTGCCAGCAGTGCTACCACGCTTCGCACAGATACGCAGTATTTT. The resulting protein is CASSATTLRTDTQYF.